The table lists the clone carrying this T cell receptor beta chain with many counts. Its target is not known. Indicated time point: persistent/refractory GD, antithyroid drugs over 5 years with positive TRAb. Extracted RNA from PBMCs served as the source of the TCR library. The data stem from a study of regulatory T cells in long-lasting Graves disease. Findings of the study overall: TRBV28, TRBJ1-2 and TRBJ2-5 were segments that persistent disease favored.

Relying on iRepertoire HTBI primers and Arm-PCR of CDR3 regions, the team built TCR beta libraries. TCRdb re-analysed the multiplex PCR reads in MiXCR, keeping a single row per CDR3 protein. The table includes about 400,000 distinct CDR3 sequences, around 20% detected once. V was pared by 2 bases and J by 8 bases, with 12 bases between. The CDR3 contains 14 residues. The genes are TRBV12-3 or TRBV12-4 and TRBJ1-4, with D maybe TRBD1 (5 bases). The source of this sequence is a female donor with Graves disease. Specimen: peripheral blood mononuclear cells (PBMCs), collected when the disease was refractory, from a patient treated with antithyroid drugs. CDR3 sequence: CASSLLGGGEKLFF. CDR3 nucleotide sequence: TGTGCCAGCAGTTTATTGGGGGGTGGAGAAAAACTGTTTTTT.